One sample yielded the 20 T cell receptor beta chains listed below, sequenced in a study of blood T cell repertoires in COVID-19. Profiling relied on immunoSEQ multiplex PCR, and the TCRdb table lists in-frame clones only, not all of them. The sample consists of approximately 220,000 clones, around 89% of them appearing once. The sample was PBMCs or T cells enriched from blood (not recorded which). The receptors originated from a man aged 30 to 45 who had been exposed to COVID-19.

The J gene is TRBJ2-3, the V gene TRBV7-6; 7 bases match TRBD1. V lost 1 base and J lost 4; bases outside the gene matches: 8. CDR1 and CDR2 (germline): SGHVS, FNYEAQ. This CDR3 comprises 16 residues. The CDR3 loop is CASSLGAGGRPDTQYF. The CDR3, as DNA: TGTGCCAGCAGCTTAGGGGCAGGGGGTAGGCCAGATACGCAGTATTTT.

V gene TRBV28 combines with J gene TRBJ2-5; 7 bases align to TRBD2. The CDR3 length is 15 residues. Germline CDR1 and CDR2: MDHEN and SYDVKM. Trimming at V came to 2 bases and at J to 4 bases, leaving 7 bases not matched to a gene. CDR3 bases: TGTGCCAGCAGTTTAATCGGGGGGACCGCAGAGACCCAGTACTTC. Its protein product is CASSLIGGTAETQYF.

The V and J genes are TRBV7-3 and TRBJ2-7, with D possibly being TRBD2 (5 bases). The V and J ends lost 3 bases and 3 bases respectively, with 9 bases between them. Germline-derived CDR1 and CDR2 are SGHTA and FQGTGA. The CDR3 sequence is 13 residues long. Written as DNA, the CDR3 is TGTGCCAGCAGCTTTCGGGGAGACTACGAGCAGTACTTC. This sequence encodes CASSFRGDYEQYF.

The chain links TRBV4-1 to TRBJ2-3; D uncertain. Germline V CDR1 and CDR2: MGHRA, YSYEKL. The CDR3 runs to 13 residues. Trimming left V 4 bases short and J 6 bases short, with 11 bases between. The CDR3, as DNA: TGCGCCAGCAGCCCTGCTACTCGCGATACGCAGTATTTT. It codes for CASSPATRDTQYF.

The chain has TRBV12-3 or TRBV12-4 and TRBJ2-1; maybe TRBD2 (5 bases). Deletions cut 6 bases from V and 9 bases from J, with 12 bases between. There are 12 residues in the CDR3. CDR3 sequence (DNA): TGTGCCAGCAGCCCACTAGACGTTGAGCAGTTCTTC. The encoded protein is CASSPLDVEQFF.

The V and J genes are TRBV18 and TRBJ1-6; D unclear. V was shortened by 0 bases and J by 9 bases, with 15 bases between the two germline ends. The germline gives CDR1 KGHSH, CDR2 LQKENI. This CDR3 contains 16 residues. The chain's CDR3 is CASSPPNGLGGSPLHF. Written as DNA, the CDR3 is TGTGCCAGCTCACCACCCAACGGTCTTGGCGGTTCACCCCTCCACTTT.

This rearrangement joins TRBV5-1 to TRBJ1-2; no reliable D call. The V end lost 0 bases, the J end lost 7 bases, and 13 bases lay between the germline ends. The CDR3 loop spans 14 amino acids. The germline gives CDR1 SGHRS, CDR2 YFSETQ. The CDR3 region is CASSLGWLRGGYTF. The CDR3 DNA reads TGCGCCAGCAGCTTGGGGTGGCTTCGGGGTGGCTACACCTTC.

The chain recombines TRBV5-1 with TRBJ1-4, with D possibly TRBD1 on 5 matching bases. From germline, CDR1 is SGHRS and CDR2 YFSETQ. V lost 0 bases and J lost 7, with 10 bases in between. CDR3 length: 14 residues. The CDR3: CASSLEFRGEKLFF. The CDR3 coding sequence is TGCGCCAGCAGCTTGGAATTTAGGGGTGAAAAACTGTTTTTT.

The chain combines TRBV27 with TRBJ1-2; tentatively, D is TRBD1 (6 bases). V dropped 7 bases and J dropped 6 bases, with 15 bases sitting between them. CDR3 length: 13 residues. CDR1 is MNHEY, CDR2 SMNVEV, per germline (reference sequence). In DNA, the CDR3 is TGTGCCAGCAAGGGGGGGTCAGGGAATGGCTACACCTTC. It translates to CASKGGSGNGYTF.

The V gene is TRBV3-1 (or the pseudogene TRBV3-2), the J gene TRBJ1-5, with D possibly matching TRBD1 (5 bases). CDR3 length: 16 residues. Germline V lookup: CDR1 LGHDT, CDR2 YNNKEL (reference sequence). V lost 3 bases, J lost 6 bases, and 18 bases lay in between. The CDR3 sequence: CASSQHPQGLGQPQHF. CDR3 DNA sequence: TGTGCCAGCAGCCAGCATCCCCAGGGATTGGGTCAGCCCCAGCATTTT.

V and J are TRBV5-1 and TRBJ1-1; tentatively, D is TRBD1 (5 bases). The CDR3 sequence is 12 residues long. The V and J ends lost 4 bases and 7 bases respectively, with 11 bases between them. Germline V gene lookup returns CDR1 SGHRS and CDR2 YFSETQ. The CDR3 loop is CASSPRGGEAFF. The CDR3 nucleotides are TGCGCCAGCAGCCCTAGGGGTGGTGAAGCTTTCTTT.

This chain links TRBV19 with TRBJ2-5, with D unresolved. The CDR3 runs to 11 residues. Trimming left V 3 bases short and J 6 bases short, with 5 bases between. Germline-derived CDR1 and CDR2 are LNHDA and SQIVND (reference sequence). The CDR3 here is CASSIEQTQYF. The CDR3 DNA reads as TGTGCCAGTAGTATCGAGCAGACCCAGTACTTC.

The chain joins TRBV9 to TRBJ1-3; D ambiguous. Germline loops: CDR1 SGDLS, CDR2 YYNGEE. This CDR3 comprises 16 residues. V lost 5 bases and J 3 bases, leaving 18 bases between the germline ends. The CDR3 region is CASSLGLGVGGNTIYF. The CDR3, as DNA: TGTGCCAGCAGTTTGGGCTTGGGCGTAGGTGGAAACACCATATATTTT.

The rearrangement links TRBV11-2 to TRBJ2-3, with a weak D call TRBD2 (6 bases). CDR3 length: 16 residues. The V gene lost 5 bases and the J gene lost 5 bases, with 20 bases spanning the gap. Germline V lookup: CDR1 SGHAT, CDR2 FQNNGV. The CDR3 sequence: CASSPNPRLVQDTQYF. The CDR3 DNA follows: TGTGCCAGCAGCCCAAACCCCCGACTAGTACAAGATACGCAGTATTTT.

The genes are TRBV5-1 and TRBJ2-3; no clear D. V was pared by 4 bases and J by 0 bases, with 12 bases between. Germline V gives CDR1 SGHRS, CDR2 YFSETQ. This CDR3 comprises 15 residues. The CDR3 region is CASSRDTFSTDTQYF. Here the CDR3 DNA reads TGCGCCAGCAGCCGTGACACATTTAGCACAGATACGCAGTATTTT. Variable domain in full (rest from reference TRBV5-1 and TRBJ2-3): KAGVTQTPRYLIKTRGQQVTLSCSPISGHRSVSWYQQTPGQGLQFLFEYFSETQRNKGNFPGRFSGRQFSNSRSEMNVSTLELGDSALYLCASSRDTFSTDTQYFGPGTRLTVL.

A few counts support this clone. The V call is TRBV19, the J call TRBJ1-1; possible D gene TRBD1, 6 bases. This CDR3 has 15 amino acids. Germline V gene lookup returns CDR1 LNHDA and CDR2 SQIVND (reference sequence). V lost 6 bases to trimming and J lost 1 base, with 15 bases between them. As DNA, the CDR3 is TGTGCCAGTAGGACGAACAGGGATCCGAACACTGAAGCTTTCTTT. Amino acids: CASRTNRDPNTEAFF.

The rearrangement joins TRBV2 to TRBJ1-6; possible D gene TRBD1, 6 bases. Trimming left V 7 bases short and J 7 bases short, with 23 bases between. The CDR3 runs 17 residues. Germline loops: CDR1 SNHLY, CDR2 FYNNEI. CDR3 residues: CASTRTASQGPNSPLHF. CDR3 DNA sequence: TGTGCCAGCACTCGCACAGCCTCACAGGGCCCAAATTCACCCCTCCACTTT.

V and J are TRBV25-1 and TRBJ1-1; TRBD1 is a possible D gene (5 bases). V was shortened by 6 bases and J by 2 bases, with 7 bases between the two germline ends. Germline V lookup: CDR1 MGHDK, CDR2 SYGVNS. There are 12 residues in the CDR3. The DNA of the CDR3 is TGTGCCAGCAGGGGGACTAACACTGAAGCTTTCTTT. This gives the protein CASRGTNTEAFF.

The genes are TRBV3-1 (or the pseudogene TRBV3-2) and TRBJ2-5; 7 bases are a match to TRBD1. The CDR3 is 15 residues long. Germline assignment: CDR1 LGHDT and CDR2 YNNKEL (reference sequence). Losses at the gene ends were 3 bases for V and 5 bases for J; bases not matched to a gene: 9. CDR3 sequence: CASSHPQTGTETQYF. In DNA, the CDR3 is TGTGCCAGCAGCCACCCTCAGACAGGGACGGAGACCCAGTACTTC.

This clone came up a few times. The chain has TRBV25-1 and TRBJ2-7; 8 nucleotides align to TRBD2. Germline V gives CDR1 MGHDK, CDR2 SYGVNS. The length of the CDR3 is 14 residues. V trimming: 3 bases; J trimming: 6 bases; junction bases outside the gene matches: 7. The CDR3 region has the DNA TGTGCCAGCAGTGAGCCCGGACTAGCCGGCGAGCAGTACTTC. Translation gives CASSEPGLAGEQYF.